This T cell receptor beta chain comes out of a study of OX40 agonist ivuxolimab in advanced cancers. V dropped 8 bases and J dropped 2; count of bases not matched to a gene: 19. The CDR3 is made up of 18 amino acids. Germline V CDR1 and CDR2: MDHEN, SYDVKM. This table comes from immunoSEQ multiplex PCR, and its TCRdb copy is limited to in-frame clones, with some not included. There are 55,000 to 65,000 clones in the sample; 77% occur only once, and approximately 6% lies in the top ten. The sequence was obtained from an adult with an advanced solid tumor such as melanoma, head and neck, liver or kidney cancer. Sequencing was performed on CD4+ or CD8+ T cells sorted from blood, taken in a trial of the OX40 agonist ivuxolimab. The J gene is TRBJ2-5, the V gene TRBV28, with 8 bases identical to TRBD1. DNA of the CDR3: TGTGCCAGCCTTCAATCTGGGCCTTGGACAGGGAGGCAAGAGACCCAGTACTTC. The encoded protein is CASLQSGPWTGRQETQYF.